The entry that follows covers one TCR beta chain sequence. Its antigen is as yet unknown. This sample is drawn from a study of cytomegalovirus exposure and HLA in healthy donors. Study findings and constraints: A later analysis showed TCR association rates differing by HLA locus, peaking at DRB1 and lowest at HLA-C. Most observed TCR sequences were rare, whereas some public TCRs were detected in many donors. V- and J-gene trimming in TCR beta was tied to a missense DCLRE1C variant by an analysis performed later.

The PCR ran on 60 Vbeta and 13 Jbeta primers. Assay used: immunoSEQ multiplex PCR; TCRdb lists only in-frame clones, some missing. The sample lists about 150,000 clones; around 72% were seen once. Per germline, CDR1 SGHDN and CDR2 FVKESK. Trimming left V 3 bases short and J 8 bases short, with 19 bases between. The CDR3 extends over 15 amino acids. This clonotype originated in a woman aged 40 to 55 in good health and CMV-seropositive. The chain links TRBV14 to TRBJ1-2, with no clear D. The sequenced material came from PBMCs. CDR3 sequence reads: CASSHALPSAGGYTF. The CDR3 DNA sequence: TGTGCCAGCAGCCATGCCCTACCAAGCGCTGGCGGCTACACCTTC.